A single sample is the source of the 20 T cell receptor beta chains below, sequenced in a study of blood T cells in healthy people across ages (dated by TCRdb to between 2014 and 2016). Library prep was done by 5' RACE. Sequenced using an Illumina HiSeq 2500. The second PCR ran for roughly 7 to 12 cycles and used a J-beta primer mix along with a sample-barcoded 5' primer. The public reads were reanalyzed by TCRdb: fastp trimming at Q25, MiXCR alignment, in-frame beta chains only. Records with the same CDR3 protein are collapsed into one entry carrying the most frequent genes and DNA. Here the sample has approximately 940,000 distinct CDR3 sequences; roughly 52% occur a single time. Jointly, the top ten make up around an eighth of the sample. The sample comprised blood. The receptor source for this set is a man aged 25-45 years in good health.

The rearrangement joins TRBV11-2 to TRBJ2-1; 12 bases align to TRBD2. The ends lost 2 bases at V and 6 bases at J; junction bases unmatched: 14. The CDR3 is 19 amino acids. The germline gives CDR1 SGHAT, CDR2 FQNNGV. The DNA of the CDR3 is TGTGCCAGCAGCTTACAGGGATCGGCTAGCGGGGGGGCCTTCAATGAGCAGTTCTTC. This encodes CASSLQGSASGGAFNEQFF.

V gene TRBV10-3 combines with J gene TRBJ2-7, with a tentative D call TRBD1 (6 bases). Trimming shortened V by 10 bases and J by 3 bases, and 10 bases separated the two germline ends. Germline loops: CDR1 ENHRY, CDR2 SYGVKD. This CDR3 is built from 11 residues. The CDR3: CATGQNYEQYF. The CDR3 DNA follows: TGTGCCACCGGACAGAACTACGAGCAGTACTTC.

About this clonotype itself: Since a much larger clone is just one base distant, this may be a read error. The gene calls are TRBV29-1 and TRBJ1-1; D call uncertain. V shed 3 bases and J shed 1 base, with 3 bases lying between them. The CDR3 is made up of 11 amino acids. From germline, CDR1 is SQVTM and CDR2 ANQGSEA. Here the CDR3 DNA reads TGCAGCGTTGATGGGAACACTGAAGCTTTCTTT. Translation: CSVDGNTEAFF.

This clonotype was seen a few times. The CDR3 DNA is TGTGCCAGCAGCTTCGTGGACAGCAATGAGCAGTTCTTC. Translated, it gives CASSFVDSNEQFF. This chain joins TRBV5-6 and TRBJ2-1, with D possibly TRBD1 on 6 matching bases. Germline V gene lookup returns CDR1 SGHDT and CDR2 YYEEEE. V lost 2 bases and J 6 bases, leaving 9 bases between the germline ends. This CDR3 region has 13 residues.

This chain connects TRBV29-1 to TRBJ1-2, with D perhaps TRBD1 (5 bases). V dropped 2 bases and J dropped 8 bases, with 12 bases sitting between them. Germline V gene data show CDR1 as SQVTM and CDR2 as ANQGSEA. CDR3 length: 12 residues. CDR3 amino acids: CSVEPWDLGYTF. CDR3 sequence (DNA): TGCAGCGTTGAACCCTGGGACCTGGGCTACACCTTC.

This clonotype has at least ten counts. The chain combines TRBV5-1 with TRBJ2-7, with D perhaps TRBD1 (6 bases). The CDR3 is 12 residues long. The V and J ends lost 3 bases and 5 bases respectively, with 9 bases between them. The V gene's germline CDR1 is SGHRS and CDR2 YFSETQ. The CDR3 DNA reads as TGCGCCAGCAGCTACCCAGGGGACGAGCAGTACTTC. Translated: CASSYPGDEQYF.

This clonotype was detected a few times. The rearrangement joins TRBV4-1 to TRBJ2-7; no clear D. With 0 bases removed from V and 4 bases from J, the gap between germline ends came to 19 bases. Germline V gene sequence: CDR1 MGHRA, CDR2 YSYEKL. The CDR3 totals 17 residues. CDR3 nucleotides: TGCGCCAGCAGCCAAGAAGCCAGGCACAGCGCCTATTACGAGCAGTACTTC. This codes for CASSQEARHSAYYEQYF.

The chain carries TRBV4-1 and TRBJ1-4; 7 positions match TRBD1. Unmatched junction bases numbered 5, after V lost 3 bases and J lost 1 base. Germline V gives CDR1 MGHRA, CDR2 YSYEKL. The CDR3 covers 16 residues. The CDR3 loop reads CASSQGDRETNEKLFF. CDR3 DNA: TGCGCCAGCAGCCAGGGGGACAGAGAAACTAATGAAAAACTGTTTTTT.

This chain joins TRBV9 and TRBJ2-3; the D gene is possibly TRBD2 (7 bases). This CDR3 contains 14 residues. V was cut by 3 bases and J by 5 bases, with 13 bases left in between. CDR1 and CDR2 (germline): SGDLS, YYNGEE. The CDR3 DNA reads TGTGCCAGCAGCGAGGGGGGGACCCAAGATACGCAGTATTTT. Translation gives CASSEGGTQDTQYF.

The chain has TRBV12-3 or TRBV12-4 and TRBJ2-7; TRBD1 is a possible D gene (6 bases). The CDR3 runs to 14 residues. Trimming pared 6 bases from V and 3 bases from J, leaving 15 bases between. The CDR3 protein is CASRQSGTLYEQYF. DNA of the CDR3: TGTGCCAGCAGGCAATCCGGGACACTCTACGAGCAGTACTTC.

The rearrangement joins TRBV28 to TRBJ2-1; TRBD1 matches at 12 bases. V shed 4 bases and J 9 bases; nucleotides not matched to a gene: 10. This CDR3 contains 16 residues. Looked up from germline, CDR1 is MDHEN and CDR2 is SYDVKM. CDR3 bases: TGTGCCAGCAGTTATTTGCGAGGGACAGGGGGCGGTGAGCAGTTCTTC. Protein sequence: CASSYLRGTGGGEQFF. Variable domain in full (rest from reference TRBV28 and TRBJ2-1): DVKVTQSSRYLVKRTGEKVFLECVQDMDHENMFWYRQDPGLGLRLIYFSYDVKMKEKGDIPEGYSVSREKKERFSLILESASTNQTSMYLCASSYLRGTGGGEQFFGPGTRLTVL.

The CDR3 DNA reads as TGTGCCAGCAGCTTATTCGGGGTGAACACAGATACGCAGTATTTT. The encoded protein is CASSLFGVNTDTQYF. The chain has TRBV7-2 and TRBJ2-3, with D possibly TRBD2 on 5 matching bases. Germline CDR1 is SGHTA and CDR2 is FQGNSA. V was trimmed by 2 bases and J by 2 bases, leaving 11 bases between them. The CDR3 is 15 amino acids.

The sample holds many counts of this clonotype. The chain employs TRBV12-3 or TRBV12-4 and TRBJ2-7; D remains ambiguous. V gave up 3 bases and J gave up 4 bases, with 10 bases separating them. The CDR3 is 13 residues long. For the CDR3, the DNA is TGTGCCAGCAGTTTGGGCAGTGTATACGAGCAGTACTTC. This codes for CASSLGSVYEQYF.

This clonotype has a handful of counts. In nucleotides, the CDR3 is TGTGCCAGCAGCTCAGACGGTTTTATCTCACCCCTCCACTTT. This gives the protein CASSSDGFISPLHF. The J gene is TRBJ1-6, the V gene TRBV7-2; D uncertain. This CDR3 comprises 14 residues. Germline V CDR1 and CDR2: SGHTA, FQGNSA. Trimming left V 4 bases short and J 10 bases short, with 14 bases between. The whole variable domain, filled in from reference TRBV7-2 and TRBJ1-6, reads GAGVSQSPSNKVTEKGKDVELRCDPISGHTALYWYRQSLGQGLEFLIYFQGNSAPDKSGLPSDRFSAERTGGSVSTLTIQRTQQEDSAVYLCASSSDGFISPLHFGNGTRLTVT.

This clonotype was recorded a few times. CDR3 bases: TGCAGTGCTAGAGACGAGGGACTAGCGGGTGATATAGATACGCAGTATTTT. Its translation: CSARDEGLAGDIDTQYF. The chain recombines TRBV20-1 with TRBJ2-3; 12 bases match TRBD2. Germline V gene lookup returns CDR1 DFQATT and CDR2 SNEGSKA (reference sequence). The CDR3 is 17 residues long. V lost 0 bases to trimming and J lost 5 bases; unmatched junction nucleotides: 9.

V gene TRBV29-1 combines with J gene TRBJ2-7, with D perhaps TRBD2 (6 bases). V dropped 8 bases and J dropped 4 bases, with 18 bases sitting between them. Germline V gene lookup returns CDR1 SQVTM and CDR2 ANQGSEA. This CDR3 contains 13 residues. The DNA for the CDR3 is TGCAGCATCTTGGGAGGTACCTCATACGAGCAGTACTTC. Protein product: CSILGGTSYEQYF.

This clonotype was found a few times. The CDR3 here is CASSLGKQGANTGELFF. The CDR3 DNA follows: TGTGCCAGCAGCTTAGGAAAACAGGGCGCGAACACCGGGGAGCTGTTTTTT. The genes are TRBV11-2 and TRBJ2-2; D possibly corresponds to TRBD1 (6 bases). Germline V lookup: CDR1 SGHAT, CDR2 FQNNGV. V was shortened by 1 base and J by 0 bases, with 12 bases between the two germline ends. This CDR3 region has 17 residues.

This clonotype was counted only a few times. J is TRBJ2-1 and V is TRBV6-1, with unresolved D. Germline CDR1 reads MNHNS; CDR2 reads SASEGT. The length of the CDR3 is 15 residues. V lost 2 bases and J 2 bases, leaving 10 bases between the germline ends. As DNA, the CDR3 is TGTGCCAGCAGTGAATCTCAGGAGACCTACAATGAGCAGTTCTTC. Translated, it gives CASSESQETYNEQFF.

This chain connects TRBV7-8 to TRBJ1-6; D unresolved. The germline V gene encodes CDR1 SGHVS and CDR2 FQNEAQ. V was trimmed by 5 bases and J by 8 bases, leaving 19 bases between them. The CDR3 loop spans 16 amino acids. In DNA form, the CDR3 reads TGTGCCAGCAGCCCCGAGCCGGGAAACCTCTATTCACCCCTCCACTTT. It specifies CASSPEPGNLYSPLHF.

The chain combines TRBV6-2 or TRBV6-3 with TRBJ2-1, with D perhaps given as TRBD1 or TRBD2 (5 bases each). The CDR3 has 17 amino acids. The germline V gene has CDR1 MNHEY and CDR2 SVGEGT. Trimming shortened V by 5 bases and J by 8 bases, and 25 bases separated the two germline ends. Here the CDR3 reads CASSLSTRDTGRDEQFF. In DNA form, the CDR3 reads TGTGCCAGCAGTCTCTCGACACGCGATACGGGGCGCGATGAGCAGTTCTTC.